The 26 T cell receptor beta chains below all came from one sample that was sequenced in a study of T cell repertoires in cytomegalovirus infection. TCRdb ran MiXCR on the reads and lists one entry per CDR3 protein. The sample yields fewer than 950,000 distinct CDR3 sequences, approximately 32% seen once. No antigens are known for them. Sequences were derived from cultured CD8+ T cells from PBMCs, sampled from culture after CMV antigen stimulation. These receptors all come from a human donor in good health (CMV status not recorded). Some clones in this sample may be carry-over from other donors' samples.

This clonotype was seen more than once but under ten times. The chain links TRBV19 to TRBJ1-2; D is perhaps TRBD1 (5 bases). Germline values: CDR1 LNHDA, CDR2 SQIVND (reference sequence). CDR3 length equals 14 residues. V gave up 7 bases and J gave up 8 bases, with 20 bases separating them. The CDR3 DNA is TGTGCCAGTACTAAATCATTCCCAGGGATGGGCTACACCTTC. As protein: CASTKSFPGMGYTF.

A few counts support this clonotype. The junction does not match germline at one end; this may be a read error. This chain connects TRBV12-5 to TRBJ2-1; D might be TRBD2 (5 bases). CDR1 is LGHNT, CDR2 FRNRAP, per germline. There are 14 residues in the CDR3. The CDR3 loop reads CASGLVKRYNEQFF. In DNA form, the CDR3 reads TGTGCTAGTGGTTTGGTTAAGCGGTACAATGAACAGTTCTTC.

This clonotype was counted a few times. V and J are TRBV7-2 and TRBJ1-2, with a tentative D call TRBD1 (5 bases). The V gene lost 0 bases and the J gene lost 9 bases, with 11 bases spanning the gap. CDR3 length: 13 amino acids. Per germline, CDR1 SGHTA and CDR2 FQGNSA. Here the CDR3 reads CASSLAADRSYTF. CDR3 coding DNA: TGTGCCAGCAGCTTAGCGGCTGACAGAAGCTACACCTTC.

The chain uses TRBV6-2 or TRBV6-3 and TRBJ1-2; D may be TRBD1 (5 bases). There are 14 residues in the CDR3. In germline, CDR1 is MNHEY, CDR2 SVGEGT. Trimming removed 6 bases from V and 0 bases from J, with 11 bases in between. CDR3 bases: TGTGCCAGCAGATTACAGGAGACTAACTATGGCTACACCTTC. Its protein is CASRLQETNYGYTF.

There are many counts of this clonotype. This sequence joins TRBV7-2 and TRBJ1-5; D gene unclear. The germline V gene has CDR1 SGHTA and CDR2 FQGNSA. The germline V and J ends were trimmed by 0 bases and 0 bases, with 9 bases remaining between them. The length of the CDR3 is 16 residues. In DNA, the CDR3 is TGTGCCAGCAGCTTAGCGGCGGCATATAGCAATCAGCCCCAGCATTTT. It codes for CASSLAAAYSNQPQHF.

There are a few counts of this clonotype. This chain uses TRBV27 with TRBJ1-1; D unresolved. The CDR3 has 13 residues. The V end lost 4 bases, the J end lost 1 base, and 7 bases lay between the germline ends. The germline V gene encodes CDR1 MNHEY and CDR2 SMNVEV (reference sequence). CDR3: CASSWLRNTEAFF. The CDR3, as DNA: TGTGCCAGCAGTTGGTTGAGGAACACTGAAGCTTTCTTT.

The chain combines TRBV6-9 with TRBJ2-7; the D is unclear. Per the germline V gene, CDR1 is MNHGY and CDR2 is SVAAGI. The CDR3 has 13 amino acids. Trimming removed 8 bases at V and 3 bases at J, with 14 bases between. CDR3 amino acids: CASAGRSFYEQYV. DNA of the CDR3: TGTGCCAGCGCCGGGCGATCATTCTACGAGCAGTACGTC.

J is TRBJ2-2 and V is TRBV27, with unresolved D. Germline CDR1 and CDR2: MNHEY and SMNVEV (reference sequence). There are 11 residues in the CDR3. The V and J ends lost 4 bases and 10 bases respectively, with 7 bases between them. The CDR3 sequence is CASSSAMELFF. The CDR3 DNA is TGTGCCAGCAGTTCAGCGATGGAGCTGTTTTTT.

V is TRBV6-2 or TRBV6-3 and J is TRBJ2-7; D is perhaps TRBD1 (5 bases). Germline V lookup: CDR1 MNHEY, CDR2 SVGEGT. The V gene lost 4 bases and the J gene lost 3 bases, with 16 bases spanning the gap. The CDR3 is 15 amino acids. CDR3 protein: CASSFTGPFYYEQYV. As DNA, the CDR3 is TGTGCCAGCAGTTTCACAGGCCCATTTTACTACGAGCAGTACGTC.

The chain recombines TRBV2 with TRBJ1-5; the D gene is possibly TRBD1 (6 bases). The V gene's germline CDR1 is SNHLY and CDR2 FYNNEI. The CDR3 covers 16 residues. Trimming left V 2 bases short and J 3 bases short, with 14 bases between. Here the CDR3 reads CASSEWVTGLNQPQHF. The CDR3 DNA is TGTGCCAGCAGTGAATGGGTGACAGGCCTCAATCAGCCCCAGCATTTT.

The chain combines TRBV4-2 with TRBJ1-1, with a possible D match to TRBD1 (6 bases). The length of the CDR3 is 14 residues. V was shortened by 0 bases and J by 4 bases, with 9 bases between the two germline ends. Germline V CDR1 and CDR2: LGHNA, YNFKEQ. CDR3 DNA: TGTGCCAGCAGCCAAGAGGGGGGGCCCACTGAAGCTTTCTTT. It codes for CASSQEGGPTEAFF.

This clonotype came up a few times. The chain is built from TRBV6-5 and TRBJ2-3, with 11 nucleotides matching TRBD1. The CDR3 consists of 14 residues. Germline assignment: CDR1 MNHEY and CDR2 SVGAGI. V lost 6 bases, J lost 3 bases, and 2 bases stayed unmatched. Here the CDR3 DNA reads TGTGCCAGCAGCGGACAGGGGGCAACAGATACGCAGTATTTT. Amino acids: CASSGQGATDTQYF.

In nucleotides, the CDR3 is TGTGCCACCAGCAGAGAAAGGGCCTTCAATCAGCCCCAGCATTTT. Residues: CATSRERAFNQPQHF. This chain joins TRBV15 and TRBJ1-5, with no clear D. This CDR3 is 15 amino acids long. V dropped 0 bases and J dropped 3 bases, with 9 bases sitting between them. CDR1 and CDR2 from the germline V gene are LNHNV and YYDKDF (reference sequence). Full variable domain (rest looked up from reference TRBV15 and TRBJ1-5): DAMVIQNPRYQVTQFGKPVTLSCSQTLNHNVMYWYQQKSSQAPKLLFHYYDKDFNNEADTPDNFQSRRPNTSFCFLDIRSPGLGDTAMYLCATSRERAFNQPQHFGDGTRLSIL.

The chain recombines TRBV6-5 with TRBJ2-2, with D tentatively TRBD1 (6 bases). Germline V gene lookup returns CDR1 MNHEY and CDR2 SVGAGI. The ends were cut back, 4 bases at V and 4 bases at J, with 10 bases in the middle. This CDR3 has 14 amino acids. As DNA, the CDR3 is TGTGCCAGCAGTTTTAGGGGGAGCACCGGGGAGCTGTTTTTT. It codes for CASSFRGSTGELFF.

This clonotype was detected ten times or more. J is TRBJ1-1 and V is TRBV19, with 7 bases identical to TRBD1. Trimming took 2 bases from V and 8 from J; bases not matched to a gene: 8. CDR1 LNHDA and CDR2 SQIVND come from the germline V gene (reference sequence). CDR3 size: 14 residues. CDR3 DNA: TGTGCCAGTAGTATAAAGGGGGCGCCGTTCGAAGCTTTCTTT. It is translated as CASSIKGAPFEAFF.

V gene TRBV4-1 combines with J gene TRBJ1-1, with no clear D. CDR1 is MGHRA and CDR2 is YSYEKL in the germline V gene. Deletions cut 3 bases from V and 2 bases from J, with 13 bases between. CDR3 size: 15 residues. The CDR3 is CASSQTAGTNTEAFF. CDR3 DNA: TGCGCCAGCAGCCAGACCGCGGGAACTAACACTGAAGCTTTCTTT.

V and J are TRBV6-2 or TRBV6-3 and TRBJ2-1; D remains unclear. The CDR3 has 15 residues. The V end was cut by 2 bases, the J end by 3 bases, with 11 bases between. Germline CDR1 reads MNHEY; CDR2 reads SVGEGT. The CDR3 reads CASSYIGPNYNEQFF. The CDR3 DNA sequence: TGTGCCAGCAGTTACATCGGACCCAACTACAATGAGCAGTTCTTC.

This rearrangement joins TRBV7-6 to TRBJ1-1; D ambiguous. V dropped 5 bases and J dropped 4 bases, with 11 bases sitting between them. The germline CDR1 and CDR2 sequences are SGHVS and FNYEAQ. The CDR3 has 13 residues. The CDR3 DNA reads TGTGCCAGCAGCCCCTACTATGGCACTGAAGCTTTCTTT. Encoded protein: CASSPYYGTEAFF.

The V gene is TRBV25-1, the J gene TRBJ2-7; 13 nucleotides match TRBD2. In germline, CDR1 is MGHDK, CDR2 SYGVNS. Unmatched junction bases numbered 10, after V lost 5 bases and J lost 3 bases. The CDR3 runs to 17 residues. The DNA of the CDR3 is TGTGCCAGCAGTCCCCGGACTAGCGGGGGACGTCTCTACGAGCAGTACTTC. This gives the protein CASSPRTSGGRLYEQYF.

This clonotype was seen only a few times. The chain joins TRBV6-6 to TRBJ2-6; TRBD1 agrees at 10 bases. Trimming removed 10 bases from V and 2 bases from J; junction bases left unmatched: 11. Germline CDR1 and CDR2: MNHNY and SVGAGI (reference sequence). The CDR3 is 17 residues long. The CDR3 loop is CATKTGTGVAGANVLTF. The CDR3 coding sequence is TGTGCCACAAAAACCGGGACAGGGGTCGCTGGGGCCAACGTCCTGACTTTC.

This clonotype showed up just a few times. The rearrangement uses TRBV7-3 and TRBJ2-3; D gene unclear. Germline CDR1 is SGHTA and CDR2 is FQGTGA. The germline V and J ends were trimmed by 5 bases and 3 bases, with 12 bases remaining between them. This CDR3 spans 14 amino acids. The CDR3 loop is CASSPTPKTDTQYF. The CDR3 coding sequence is TGTGCCAGCAGCCCAACGCCAAAAACAGATACGCAGTATTTT.

This chain joins TRBV5-4 and TRBJ2-3, with TRBD1 matching 8 bases. Germline assignment: CDR1 SGHNT and CDR2 YYREEE (reference sequence). CDR3 length: 16 residues. The J segment lost 2 bases and the V segment lost 4 bases, leaving 9 bases of the junction unmatched. The CDR3 DNA is TGTGCCAGCAGCGGCGATAGCAGGGGGCCCACAGATACGCAGTATTTT. It translates to CASSGDSRGPTDTQYF. The full variable domain, rest sourced from reference TRBV5-4 and TRBJ2-3, is ETGVTQSPTHLIKTRGQQVTLRCSSQSGHNTVSWYQQALGQGPQFIFQYYREEENGRGNFPPRFSGLQFPNYSSELNVNALELDDSALYLCASSGDSRGPTDTQYFGPGTRLTVL.

This clonotype was detected a few times. The gene calls are TRBV10-3 and TRBJ2-7; 8 positions agree with TRBD1. Germline-derived CDR1 and CDR2 are ENHRY and SYGVKD. The V gene end was trimmed by 0 bases and the J gene end by 2 bases; junction bases not matched to a gene: 3. CDR3 length equals 15 residues. In DNA, the CDR3 is TGTGCCATCAGTGAGTCCCAGGGGGCGGCCTACGAGCAGTACGTC. Translated: CAISESQGAAYEQYV.

This clonotype turned up a few times. The chain links TRBV6-2 or TRBV6-3 to TRBJ1-2; TRBD1 aligns across 8 bases. The germline V gene has CDR1 MNHEY and CDR2 SVGEGT. Trimming cost V 8 bases and J 4 bases; bases outside gene matches: 12. The CDR3 has 15 amino acids. Here the CDR3 reads CASHRRDRRFYGYTF. As DNA, the CDR3 is TGTGCCAGCCACAGGCGGGACAGGCGATTCTATGGCTACACCTTC.

V and J are TRBV7-9 and TRBJ1-1; D unclear. V dropped 5 bases and J dropped 0 bases, with 13 bases sitting between them. The CDR3 is made up of 15 amino acids. Germline V gene sequence: CDR1 SEHNR, CDR2 FQNEAQ (reference sequence). The CDR3 loop reads CASSAPVILNTEAFF. As DNA, the CDR3 is TGTGCCAGCAGCGCACCCGTAATCTTGAACACTGAAGCTTTCTTT.

This chain joins TRBV27 and TRBJ1-1; the match to TRBD1 covers 9 bases. V was clipped by 4 bases and J by 5 bases; unmatched bases: 20. The CDR3 consists of 19 residues. Looked up from germline, CDR1 is MNHEY and CDR2 is SMNVEV (reference sequence). CDR3 loop: CASSSLRSPIQGARTEAFF. In nucleotides, the CDR3 is TGTGCCAGCAGTTCACTCCGAAGCCCGATACAGGGGGCGCGGACTGAAGCTTTCTTT.